Shown below are 17 T cell receptor beta chains from a single sample sequenced in a study of blood T cell repertoires in COVID-19. Using immunoSEQ multiplex PCR, the repertoire was profiled, and TCRdb retains in-frame clones only, with some absent. Of 100,000 to 150,000 clones in the sample, 84% were seen once. Sequenced sample: peripheral blood. The receptors were gathered from a man aged 55 to 69 with acute or convalescent COVID-19.

This chain uses TRBV6-1 with TRBJ2-5, with 14 bases fitting TRBD2. Trimming cost V 0 bases and J 4 bases; bases outside gene matches: 10. The CDR3 extends over 19 amino acids. Germline V gene data show CDR1 as MNHNS and CDR2 as SASEGT. This chain's CDR3 is CASSEAVGLAGGRAETQYF. The CDR3 nucleotides are TGTGCCAGCAGTGAAGCAGTCGGACTAGCGGGAGGCAGGGCAGAGACCCAGTACTTC.

This chain uses TRBV21-1 with TRBJ1-4; TRBD1 was called by the table and not checked on the DNA. TRBV21-1 is marked as a pseudogene. This CDR3 spans 15 amino acids. The CDR3 here is CASSSLAGQYEKLFF. In DNA, the CDR3 is TGTGCCAGCAGCTCCCTGGCAGGGCAGTATGAAAAACTGTTTTTT.

The chain links TRBV7-8 to TRBJ2-2; D might be TRBD1 (5 bases). The CDR3 length is 14 residues. Trimming stripped 11 bases from V and 6 bases from J, with 19 bases between. Germline V gene sequence: CDR1 SGHVS, CDR2 FQNEAQ. CDR3 in DNA: TGTGCCGGCCAGGGTTTGCGTTCGGCCGGGGAGCTGTTTTTT. Amino acids: CAGQGLRSAGELFF.

This clone has a handful of counts. The genes are TRBV28 and TRBJ2-1, with 7 nucleotides matching TRBD1. The CDR3 extends over 14 amino acids. Germline V gene data show CDR1 as MDHEN and CDR2 as SYDVKM. The ends lost 6 bases at V and 0 bases at J; junction bases unmatched: 2. In nucleotides, the CDR3 is TGTGCCAGCAGAGGGGGCTTCTCCTACAATGAGCAGTTCTTC. As protein: CASRGGFSYNEQFF.

This clone was detected a few times. The chain employs TRBV5-1 and TRBJ2-7; 8 positions agree with TRBD1. V trimming: 2 bases; J trimming: 13 bases; junction bases outside the gene matches: 14. Germline V gene sequence: CDR1 SGHRS, CDR2 YFSETQ. The CDR3 runs to 14 residues. CDR3 nucleotides: TGCGCCAGCAGCTTTGCCGTCGCGGGACAGGTGACCTACTTC. Translation: CASSFAVAGQVTYF.

V usage is TRBV11-2 and J usage is TRBJ2-3; TRBD1 matches 8 bases. This CDR3 has 18 residues. From germline, CDR1 is SGHAT and CDR2 FQNNGV. V lost 4 bases, J lost 5 bases, and 17 bases stayed unmatched. In nucleotides, the CDR3 is TGTGCCAGCAGCTATCAAACCGGGACAGGATCTCCCGGAGATACGCAGTATTTT. This gives the protein CASSYQTGTGSPGDTQYF. Together with reference TRBV11-2 and TRBJ2-3, the CDR3 gives the full variable domain: EAGVAQSPRYKIIEKRQSVAFWCNPISGHATLYWYQQILGQGPKLLIQFQNNGVVDDSQLPKDRFSAERLKGVDSTLKIQPAKLEDSAVYLCASSYQTGTGSPGDTQYFGPGTRLTVL.

V and J are TRBV2 and TRBJ2-1; 12 bases map to TRBD2. Germline loops: CDR1 SNHLY, CDR2 FYNNEI. This CDR3 is built from 16 residues. Trimming took 8 bases from V and 0 from J; bases not matched to a gene: 5. CDR3 loop: CASAPLAGGSYNEQFF. CDR3 DNA: TGTGCCAGCGCCCCACTAGCGGGAGGCTCCTACAATGAGCAGTTCTTC.

V and J are TRBV10-1 and TRBJ2-1; TRBD1 matches at 8 bases. Germline V lookup: CDR1 WNHNN, CDR2 SYGVQD (reference sequence). The CDR3 consists of 14 residues. Germline trimming cut 0 bases from V and 10 bases from J; bases unmatched to any gene: 5. CDR3 amino acids: CASSESGQGKEQFF. The CDR3 DNA follows: TGCGCCAGCAGTGAGTCCGGACAGGGTAAGGAGCAGTTCTTC.

In DNA, the CDR3 is TGTGCCAGCAGTGAGACCCCAAGCGGGAGGAGGAGCGAGTACTTC. Translation: CASSETPSGRRSEYF. The J gene is TRBJ2-7, the V gene TRBV2; 9 nucleotides match TRBD2. Germline CDR1 SNHLY, CDR2 FYNNEI. V dropped 3 bases and J dropped 11; count of bases not matched to a gene: 14. The CDR3 runs 15 residues. Using reference TRBV2 and TRBJ2-7 for the parts outside the CDR3, the full variable domain is EPEVTQTPSHQVTQMGQEVILRCVPISNHLYFYWYRQILGQKVEFLVSFYNNEISEKSEIFDDQFSVERPDGSNFTLKIRSTKLEDSAMYFCASSETPSGRRSEYFGPGTRLTVT.

The chain has TRBV19 and TRBJ1-4, with D perhaps matching TRBD1 (5 bases). The CDR3 extends over 17 amino acids. V lost 6 bases to trimming and J lost 3 bases, with 20 bases between them. Germline assignment: CDR1 LNHDA and CDR2 SQIVND (reference sequence). The CDR3 is CASSRQTSLHANEKLFF. For the CDR3, the DNA is TGTGCCAGTAGCCGACAGACATCCCTGCATGCTAATGAAAAACTGTTTTTT.

This chain links TRBV11-2 with TRBJ2-7; weak D call: TRBD1 (6 bases). Per germline, CDR1 SGHAT and CDR2 FQNNGV. V was clipped by 0 bases and J by 2 bases, with 8 bases between them. This CDR3 region has 14 residues. The CDR3 nucleotides are TGTGCCAGCAGCTTAGACGGGACAACCTACGAGCAGTACTTC. It yields the protein CASSLDGTTYEQYF.

This chain links TRBV24-1 with TRBJ1-2, with 8 bases lining up with TRBD1. The CDR3 length is 15 residues. V shed 4 bases and J 2 bases; nucleotides not matched to a gene: 5. Germline lookup yields CDR1 KGHDR and CDR2 SFDVKD. CDR3: CATSDSRDRNYGYTF. The DNA of the CDR3 is TGTGCCACCAGTGACTCCCGGGACAGGAACTATGGCTACACCTTC.

This clone was counted once. V gene TRBV12-3 or TRBV12-4 combines with J gene TRBJ1-5; D uncertain. There are 12 residues in the CDR3. V gave up 3 bases and J gave up 9 bases, with 9 bases separating them. CDR3 sequence reads: CASSFRVGPQHF. The DNA of the CDR3 is TGTGCCAGCAGTTTCCGGGTGGGGCCCCAGCATTTT.

The rearrangement joins TRBV6-5 to TRBJ1-5, with 8 positions matching TRBD1. The length of the CDR3 is 15 residues. Trimming removed 6 bases from V and 4 bases from J; junction bases left unmatched: 8. The germline CDR1 and CDR2 sequences are MNHEY and SVGAGI. As DNA, the CDR3 is TGTGCCAGCAGGAAGGACAGGGAGGTGAATCAGCCCCAGCATTTT. Protein: CASRKDREVNQPQHF.

J is TRBJ2-1 and V is TRBV7-9, with 8 bases aligning to TRBD2. Germline-derived CDR1 and CDR2 are SEHNR and FQNEAQ (reference sequence). This CDR3 comprises 14 residues. Losses at the gene ends were 2 bases for V and 8 bases for J; bases not matched to a gene: 5. This chain's CDR3 is CASSLPSGSHEQFF. CDR3 DNA sequence: TGTGCCAGCAGCTTACCTAGCGGGTCCCATGAGCAGTTCTTC.

The V and J genes are TRBV6-1 and TRBJ2-7; D might be TRBD1 (6 bases). V lost 8 bases and J 2 bases, leaving 16 bases between the germline ends. Germline V gene sequence: CDR1 MNHNS, CDR2 SASEGT. CDR3 length: 14 residues. This chain's CDR3 is CASLGHSSAYEQYF. The CDR3 coding sequence is TGTGCCAGCTTGGGACATTCCAGCGCCTACGAGCAGTACTTC.

The V gene is TRBV21-1, the J gene TRBJ1-5; the table's TRBD1 call for D was not verified on the DNA. TRBV21-1 is reported as a pseudogene. The CDR3 sequence is 19 residues long. The CDR3, as DNA: TGTGCCAGCAGCCCCCGCCCGACAGGGGATGAGGCGTATGATCAGCCCCAGCATTTT. It yields the protein CASSPRPTGDEAYDQPQHF.